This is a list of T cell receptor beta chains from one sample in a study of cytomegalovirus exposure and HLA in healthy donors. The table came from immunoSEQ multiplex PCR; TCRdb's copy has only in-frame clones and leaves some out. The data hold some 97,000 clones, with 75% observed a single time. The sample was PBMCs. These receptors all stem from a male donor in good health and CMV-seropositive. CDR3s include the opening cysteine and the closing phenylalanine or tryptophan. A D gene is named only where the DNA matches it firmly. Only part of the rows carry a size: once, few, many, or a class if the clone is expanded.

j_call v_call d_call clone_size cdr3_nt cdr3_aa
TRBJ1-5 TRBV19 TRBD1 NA TGTGCCAGTAGTACTACAGGGGGAAATCAGCCCCAGCATTTT CASSTTGGNQPQHF
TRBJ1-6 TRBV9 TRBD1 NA TGTGCCAGCAGTGGACAGGGAGTTTCACCCCTCCACTTT CASSGQGVSPLHF
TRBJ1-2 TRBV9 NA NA TGTGCCAGCAGCCCTAGCGGTTCGGATCCACTCTATGGCTACACCTTC CASSPSGSDPLYGYTF
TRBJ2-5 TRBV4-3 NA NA TGCGCCAGCAGCCAAGATGTGGGGAGCGAGACCCAGTACTTC CASSQDVGSETQYF
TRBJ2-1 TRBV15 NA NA TGTGCCACCAGCAGATCGAAGCGCTACCCGTTGGGCAATGAGCAGTTCTTC CATSRSKRYPLGNEQFF
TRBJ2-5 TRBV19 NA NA TGTGCCAGTAGTATACCACACGGGGAGACCCAGTACTTC CASSIPHGETQYF
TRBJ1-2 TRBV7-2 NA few TGTGCCAGCAGCTTAGAGAGGGAAGGCTACACCTTC CASSLEREGYTF
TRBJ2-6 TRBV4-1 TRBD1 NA TGCGCCAGCAGCCAAGTGGGACAGGGGGCGTCGGGGGCCAACGTCCTGACTTTC CASSQVGQGASGANVLTF
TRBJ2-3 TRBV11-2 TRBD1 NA TGTGCCAGCAGCTTAGCCGGGACAGTCACAGATACGCAGTATTTT CASSLAGTVTDTQYF
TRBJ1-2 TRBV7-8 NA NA TGTGCCAGCAACAGACTACGTGCAGTTAACTATGGCTACACCTTC CASNRLRAVNYGYTF
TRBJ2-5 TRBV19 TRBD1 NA TGTGCCAGTAGTACGGACAGGGATCGAGAGACCCAGTACTTC CASSTDRDRETQYF
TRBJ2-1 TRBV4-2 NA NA TGTGCCAGCAGCCAAGCCGGGGTTCCAGCTTCGGAGCAGTTCTTC CASSQAGVPASEQFF
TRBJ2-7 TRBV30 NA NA TGTGCCTTGGATACAGGGCCCCACGAGCAGTACTTC CALDTGPHEQYF
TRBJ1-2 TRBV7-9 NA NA TGTGCCAGCAGCTTAGTGGGACTCCCTGGCTACACCTTC CASSLVGLPGYTF
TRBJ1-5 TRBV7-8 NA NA TGTGCCAGCAGCTGGGGCAGAAACAATCAGCCCCAGCATTTT CASSWGRNNQPQHF
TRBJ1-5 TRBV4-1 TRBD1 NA TGCGCCAGCAGTCTCGGGACAGGGCTCCCCCAGCATTTT CASSLGTGLPQHF
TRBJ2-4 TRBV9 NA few TGTGCCAGCAGCGGATCAGGACAGGGAGGGATTCAGTACTTC CASSGSGQGGIQYF
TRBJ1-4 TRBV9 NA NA TGTGCCAGCAGCGTAGAACAGAATAATGAAAAACTGTTTTTT CASSVEQNNEKLFF
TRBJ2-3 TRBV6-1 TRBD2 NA TGTGCCAGCAGTGAACCGGTAGTGTCGAGCGGGGGTCGGAGAGATACGCAGTATTTT CASSEPVVSSGGRRDTQYF
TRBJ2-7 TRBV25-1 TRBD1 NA TGTGCCAGCAGTGCCCCTCCGGGACAGGGAGCGACGTACTTC CASSAPPGQGATYF
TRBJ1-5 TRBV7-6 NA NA TGTGCCAGCAGCCCCTCGGGAGGTTTTGGCGGTTATGAAGTTCAGCCCCAGCATTTT CASSPSGGFGGYEVQPQHF
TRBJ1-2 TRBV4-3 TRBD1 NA TGCGCCAGCAGCCAAGAATATGACAGGGACTATGGCTACACCTTC CASSQEYDRDYGYTF
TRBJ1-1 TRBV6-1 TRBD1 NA TGTGCCAGCAGTGAAGTGTGGACAGGGAACACTGAAGCTTTCTTT CASSEVWTGNTEAFF
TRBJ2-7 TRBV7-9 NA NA TGTGCCAGCAGCTACCCCTGGGCAATCGAGCAGTACTTC CASSYPWAIEQYF
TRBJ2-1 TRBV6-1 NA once TGTGCCAGCAGTGAAGCAGGCGGGGGCGCGTACAATGAGCAGTTCTTC CASSEAGGGAYNEQFF
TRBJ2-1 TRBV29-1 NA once TGCAGCGTTGAAGTCCAGGGCGATGAGCAGTTCTTC CSVEVQGDEQFF
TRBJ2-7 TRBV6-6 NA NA TGTGCCAGCAGTTATTGGAGTGGGGGCGTCTCCTACGAGCAGTACTTC CASSYWSGGVSYEQYF
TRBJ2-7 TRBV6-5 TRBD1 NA TGTGCCAGCAGTTACTCGAGGGACAGCTACGAGCAGTACTTC CASSYSRDSYEQYF
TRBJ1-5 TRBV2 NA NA TGTGCCAGCAACCCCTGGGGGGGGTCGAGTCAGCCCCAGCATTTT CASNPWGGSSQPQHF
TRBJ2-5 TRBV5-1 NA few TGCGCCAGCAGCGAACAGGGAGTCCAAGAGACCCAGTACTTC CASSEQGVQETQYF
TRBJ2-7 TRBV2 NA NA TGTGCCAGCGCTTCGAGTGGTGAGCAGTACTTC CASASSGEQYF
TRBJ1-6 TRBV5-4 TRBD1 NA TGTGCCAGCAGAGCCGGGACAGGGGCCTCCAATTCACCCCTCCACTTT CASRAGTGASNSPLHF
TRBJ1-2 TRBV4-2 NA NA TGTGCCAGCAGCCAAGATAGGGGCAGCATCTATGGCTACACCTTC CASSQDRGSIYGYTF
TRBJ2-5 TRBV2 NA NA TGTGCCAGCAGAGTCGGAGAGACCCAGTACTTC CASRVGETQYF
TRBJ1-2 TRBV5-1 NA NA TGCGCCAGCAGCGTCGACAGTCCCTATGGCTACACCTTC CASSVDSPYGYTF
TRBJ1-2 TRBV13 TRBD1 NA TGTGCCAGCAGCTACCATCAGGGGGTCTCTGGCTACACCTTC CASSYHQGVSGYTF
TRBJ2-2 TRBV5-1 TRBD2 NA TGCGCCAGCAGCTTACCCAGCGGGGGGGCCCCCGGGGAGCTGTTTTTT CASSLPSGGAPGELFF
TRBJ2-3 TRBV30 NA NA TGTGCCTGGGACCGTACGGGGGGCCGCACAGATACGCAGTATTTT CAWDRTGGRTDTQYF
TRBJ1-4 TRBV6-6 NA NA TGTGCCAGCAGTTACGCCGGGGTATCGGTTAATGAAAAACTGTTTTTT CASSYAGVSVNEKLFF
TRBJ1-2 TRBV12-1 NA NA TGTGCCAGCAGCTTTCCGGGACAGAACTATGGCTACACCTTC CASSFPGQNYGYTF
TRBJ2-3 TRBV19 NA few TGTGCCAGTAGTATAGCGGGGGGCACAGATACGCAGTATTTT CASSIAGGTDTQYF
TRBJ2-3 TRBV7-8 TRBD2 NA TGTGCCAGCAGCTCCGCTAGCGGGGGGAGCACAGATACGCAGTATTTT CASSSASGGSTDTQYF
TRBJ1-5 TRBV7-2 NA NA TGTGCCAGCAGCCCTCGACAGTCTAGCAATCAGCCCCAGCATTTT CASSPRQSSNQPQHF
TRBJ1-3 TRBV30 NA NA TGTGCCTGGAGTCAACAGGGAAACACCATATATTTT CAWSQQGNTIYF
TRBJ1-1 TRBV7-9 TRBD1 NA TGTGCCAGCAGCTTAGTTGGCTTCGGGACAGGGAGTTTAGAAGCTTTCTTT CASSLVGFGTGSLEAFF
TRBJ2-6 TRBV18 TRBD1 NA TGTGCCAGCTCACAGGGGACAGCGACCTCTGGGGCCAACGTCCTGACTTTC CASSQGTATSGANVLTF
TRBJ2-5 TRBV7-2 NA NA TGTGCCAGCAGCACGGACTTGATAGAGACCCAGTACTTC CASSTDLIETQYF
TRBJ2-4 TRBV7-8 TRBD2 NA TGTGCCAGCAGCTTAACTAGCGGGGTTAAATACATTCAGTACTTC CASSLTSGVKYIQYF
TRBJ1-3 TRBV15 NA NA TGTGCCACCGGGCAGGGCAATCCTGGAAACACCATATATTTT CATGQGNPGNTIYF
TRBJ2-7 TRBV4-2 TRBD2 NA TGTGCCAGCAGCCGCACCAGCGCCAGCGGGGGGGGACCCTACGAGCAGTACTTC CASSRTSASGGGPYEQYF
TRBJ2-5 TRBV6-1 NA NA TGTGCCAGCAGTGAAGATTCCGATAGGTACAGCTCCAAGACCCAGTACTTC CASSEDSDRYSSKTQYF
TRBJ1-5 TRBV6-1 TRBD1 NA TGTGCCAGCACAGGGGGAACTTACAATCAGCCCCAGCATTTT CASTGGTYNQPQHF